Listed here is a single T cell receptor (beta chain). The CDR3 is made up of 12 amino acids. V dropped 3 bases and J dropped 8; count of bases not matched to a gene: 3. Germline V gene sequence: CDR1 GTSNPN, CDR2 SVGIG (reference sequence). This record belongs to a study of shared clonotypes between healthy human individuals. Study as a whole: Serving as donors were a couple of women and a few men, whose ages spanned 18 to 49.

Only in-frame clones appear in the TCRdb table, and some are missing; sequencing was by immunoSEQ multiplex PCR. Among roughly 1,800,000 clones listed, less than 95% were seen once. Positively selected for CCR7, the CD45RO-negative cells used as naive CD8 cells excluded terminally differentiated effector memory CD45RA+ cells. The specimen sequenced was naive CD8+ T cells sorted from blood. The TCR originated in a man between 18 and 29 years old in good health. The rearrangement uses TRBV30 and TRBJ2-1; 8 bases fit TRBD2. CDR3 nucleotide sequence: TGTGCCTGGAGCGGGGGGGCAGATGAGCAGTTCTTC. Translation: CAWSGGADEQFF.